The rows below give T cell receptor beta chains drawn from one sample of a study of radiation and T cells in renal cell carcinoma. TCRdb's table, derived via immunoSEQ multiplex PCR, lists solely in-frame clones and lacks some. The sample has roughly 100,000 clones, about 86% seen once. Here the sequenced sample was blood, taken from a patient whose treatment included radiotherapy and nephrectomy. Receptors were obtained from a man between 45 and 60 years old with renal cell carcinoma. Both conserved end residues are part of each CDR3. D genes are given only for firm matches. The size of a clone is reported for some rows only, either as once, few or many, or as a class for expanded clones.

TRBV7-7	TRBJ2-2	-	-	CASSPLGGPKLFF	TGTGCTAGCAGCCCACTAGGGGGGCCGAAGCTGTTTTTT
TRBV5-4	TRBJ2-1	-	TRBD2	CASSLEEGLAGGEQFF	TGTGCCAGCAGCTTGGAGGAGGGACTAGCGGGAGGGGAGCAGTTCTTC
TRBV11-1	TRBJ2-1	-	-	CASSLGSYNEQFF	TGTGCCAGCAGCTTAGGATCGTACAATGAGCAGTTCTTC
TRBV6-1	TRBJ2-3	few	-	CASSEAYYSSTDTQYF	TGTGCCAGCAGTGAAGCCTACTACTCTAGCACAGATACGCAGTATTTT
TRBV27	TRBJ2-1	-	TRBD1	CAKDRGHEQFF	TGTGCCAAAGACAGGGGCCATGAGCAGTTCTTC
TRBV7-9	TRBJ2-5	once	-	CASSLSPETQYF	TGTGCCAGCAGCTTATCCCCAGAGACCCAGTACTTC
TRBV28	TRBJ1-5	-	-	CASSQDPLRQPQHF	TGTGCCAGCAGTCAGGACCCTTTGAGGCAGCCCCAGCATTTT
TRBV18	TRBJ2-5	few	-	CASSPPGQETQYF	TGTGCCAGCTCACCACCCGGACAAGAGACCCAGTACTTC
TRBV10-3	TRBJ1-1	-	TRBD1	CAISYGQGGFEAFF	TGTGCCATCAGCTACGGACAGGGGGGATTCGAAGCTTTCTTT
TRBV27	TRBJ2-3	-	-	CASSSVVAILKSTDTQYF	TGTGCCAGCAGTTCAGTGGTAGCGATACTTAAAAGTACAGATACGCAGTATTTT